The rows below give T cell receptor beta chains drawn from one sample of a study of T cell responses to AZD1222 COVID-19 vaccine. Sequencing was performed with immunoSEQ multiplex PCR; in TCRdb, only in-frame clones are kept and a portion is missing. The sample records about 160,000 clones, about 88% being singletons. The sequences come from peripheral blood, collected on day 0 of AZD1222 vaccination. These TCRs come from an adult in good health. The CDR3 runs from the conserved cysteine through the conserved F or W. D genes are given only for firm matches. Size is omitted from some rows. Given values are once, few, many or a class for expanded clones.

clone_size j_call d_call v_call cdr3_aa cdr3_nt
once TRBJ1-2 - TRBV4-1 CASSGRAYGYTF TGCGCCAGCAGCGGGAGGGCCTATGGCTACACCTTC
few TRBJ1-2 TRBD1 TRBV28 CASSLDRGRVDGYTF TGTGCCAGCAGTCTAGACAGGGGGCGGGTGGATGGCTACACCTTC
once TRBJ1-2 - TRBV7-8 CASSLGQGPAYGYTF TGTGCCAGCAGCCTGGGGCAGGGCCCCGCATATGGCTACACCTTC
- TRBJ1-2 - TRBV25-1 CASSGGGQGAPSTYGYTF TGTGCCAGCAGTGGCGGGGGGCAGGGAGCCCCTTCCACCTATGGCTACACCTTC
- TRBJ1-4 - TRBV3-1/TRBV3-2 CASSRGVGGEKLFF TGTGCCAGCAGCAGGGGGGTAGGAGGTGAAAAACTGTTTTTT
- TRBJ2-7 - TRBV5-5 CASSLFGQTYEQYF TGTGCCAGCAGCTTGTTCGGACAGACCTACGAGCAGTACTTC
- TRBJ1-2 - TRBV7-9 CASSRDTPNYGYTF TGTGCCAGCAGCCGGGACACTCCTAACTATGGCTACACCTTC
few TRBJ1-3 - TRBV20-1 CSLLVRNTIYF TGCAGTCTCCTCGTAAGGAACACCATATATTTT
- TRBJ2-5 - TRBV27 CASGRLGAVEETQYF TGTGCCAGCGGTAGGTTGGGGGCCGTTGAGGAGACCCAGTACTTC
- TRBJ1-5 - TRBV2 CASTQGGEWQPQHF TGTGCCAGCACCCAAGGGGGGGAATGGCAGCCCCAGCATTTT
- TRBJ1-1 - TRBV5-1 CASRLRVVGGVPEAFF TGCGCCAGCAGGTTGCGGGTCGTTGGGGGGGTCCCTGAAGCTTTCTTT
- TRBJ1-5 - TRBV10-3 CAISEGGDNQPQHF TGTGCCATCAGTGAGGGAGGGGACAATCAGCCCCAGCATTTT
- TRBJ1-1 - TRBV10-3 CAISDGRGNTEAFF TGTGCCATCAGTGACGGAAGAGGTAACACTGAAGCTTTCTTT
- TRBJ1-2 - TRBV6-5 CATRDQTENYGYTF TGTGCCACACGAGACCAGACAGAGAACTATGGCTACACCTTC
- TRBJ1-2 - TRBV6-5 CASSYSHDYGYTF TGTGCCAGCAGTTACTCGCACGACTATGGCTACACCTTC
- TRBJ2-5 - TRBV5-5 CASSPQSQANQETQYF TGTGCCAGCAGCCCCCAATCACAAGCGAACCAAGAGACCCAGTACTTC
- TRBJ2-4 TRBD1 TRBV30 CAWRGKSDRGAKNIQYF TGTGCCTGGAGAGGGAAATCCGACAGGGGAGCCAAAAACATTCAGTACTTC
- TRBJ1-1 - TRBV6-2/TRBV6-3 CASSYPGRGTEAFF TGTGCCAGCAGTTACCCGGGTAGGGGCACTGAAGCTTTCTTT
- TRBJ2-7 - TRBV4-1 CASSQVDFLGGSYEQYF TGCGCCAGCAGCCAAGTCGATTTTCTGGGCGGTTCCTACGAGCAGTACTTC
- TRBJ1-5 - TRBV28 CASSLWGGTQPQHF TGTGCCAGCAGTTTATGGGGCGGGACTCAGCCCCAGCATTTT
- TRBJ1-1 - TRBV29-1 CSVVGGRNTEAFF TGCAGCGTTGTCGGGGGGCGGAACACTGAAGCTTTCTTT
once TRBJ2-7 - TRBV28 CASSLIAGQTYEQYF TGTGCCAGCAGTTTGATCGCCGGACAGACCTACGAGCAGTACTTC
few TRBJ1-4 - TRBV7-9 CASSLQGINEKLFF TGTGCCAGCAGCTTACAGGGGATTAATGAAAAACTGTTTTTT
- TRBJ2-6 TRBD1 TRBV28 CASIGQASSGANVLTF TGTGCCAGTATCGGACAGGCTAGCTCTGGGGCCAACGTCCTGACTTTC
- TRBJ1-3 TRBD1 TRBV9 CASSVLDRGFGNTIYF TGTGCCAGCAGCGTACTCGACAGGGGATTTGGAAACACCATATATTTT
- TRBJ1-2 - TRBV5-8 CASRPTGRYGYTF TGTGCCAGCAGGCCCACGGGCCGCTATGGCTACACCTTC
once TRBJ1-4 - TRBV21-1 CASSKAGTGNKREGEKLFF TGTGCCAGCAGCAAAGCGGGGACAGGGAACAAACGGGAGGGTGAAAAACTGTTTTTT
once TRBJ1-1 - TRBV28 CASSRYTEAFF TGTGCCAGCAGCCGTTACACTGAAGCTTTCTTT
- TRBJ1-1 - TRBV25-1 CASSEAWYTEAFF TGTGCCAGCAGTGAAGCGTGGTACACTGAAGCTTTCTTT
few TRBJ1-4 TRBD1 TRBV4-1 CASSPLGQGATNEKLFF TGCGCCAGCAGCCCCTTGGGACAGGGGGCGACTAATGAAAAACTGTTTTTT
- TRBJ1-2 - TRBV28 CASSTHPGRTNYGYTF TGTGCCAGCAGTACGCATCCAGGGAGGACTAACTATGGCTACACCTTC
- TRBJ2-7 - TRBV6-1 CASSEMNSIGEQYF TGTGCCAGCAGTGAAATGAATAGTATAGGTGAGCAGTACTTC
- TRBJ2-2 - TRBV6-6 CASSYRDVTGELFF TGTGCCAGCAGTTACAGGGATGTAACCGGGGAGCTGTTTTTT